What follows describes a single T cell receptor (beta chain). No antigen is known for it. One junction end does not reproduce the germline sequence, and a read error may be involved. From the 5' RACE reads, TCRdb called clonotypes with MiXCR, one entry per CDR3 protein. The sample includes around 1.7 million distinct CDR3 sequences, less than 35% of them seen just once. These data are taken from a study of identical twins. Findings and limits, study-wide: Donors were not followed over many years; analysis was cross-sectional. Researchers reported weaker excess twin sharing in beta out-of-frame sequences. Within twin pairs, the out-of-frame alpha sequences they shared showed excess low generation probability. Fewer insertions marked abundant cord blood beta clonotypes; young adult naive trended weakly, memory not at all.

Germline values: CDR1 DFQATT, CDR2 SNEGSKA (reference sequence). The CDR3 spans 14 residues. The source is a newborn girl in good health. The chain couples TRBV20-1 to TRBJ2-4, with D possibly TRBD1 on 6 matching bases. Sequenced material: cord blood. In DNA form, the CDR3 reads TGCAGTGCTAGCGTGTGGGGGACAAACTACGAGCAGTGCTTC. Translation gives CSASVWGTNYEQCF.